A single sample gave rise to the 23 T cell receptor beta chains below, sequenced in a study of vaccination and CD4 T cells after COVID-19. CD4+ T cells that had been cultured provided DNA sequenced with the Oncomine TCR Beta short-read assay. One entry per CDR3 protein results from TCRdb running MiXCR on the PCR reads. The repertoire holds roughly 18,000 distinct CDR3 sequences, with about half as singletons. Their antigen targets remain unknown. The treatment is: 10-day PBMC culture with coronavirus spike peptide pools or control peptides (ViraFEST assay). The input for sequencing was CD4+ T cells from blood, cultured in vitro, taken before SARS-CoV-2 vaccination. The receptor source for this set is a human donor who had recovered from COVID-19.

The chain has TRBV7-2 and TRBJ2-3; 8 positions agree with TRBD2. Unmatched junction bases numbered 11, after V lost 1 base and J lost 5 bases. CDR1 and CDR2 from the germline V gene are SGHTA and FQGNSA. The CDR3 loop spans 17 amino acids. The chain's CDR3 is CASSLEGSGSVRDTQYF. The CDR3 DNA sequence: TGTGCCAGCAGCTTAGAAGGGAGCGGGAGTGTAAGAGATACGCAGTATTTT.

The chain recombines TRBV6-5 with TRBJ1-2; perhaps TRBD1 as D (5 bases). The V end was cut by 0 bases, the J end by 8 bases, with 22 bases between. Germline CDR1 and CDR2: MNHEY and SVGAGI. The CDR3 contains 17 residues. CDR3 in amino acids: CASSYSLRGGGSMGYTF. CDR3 bases: TGTGCCAGCAGTTACTCGTTAAGGGGCGGAGGTTCAATGGGCTACACCTTC.

The V gene is TRBV5-4, the J gene TRBJ2-1; D remains unclear. The CDR3 is 11 residues long. The ends were cut back, 4 bases at V and 10 bases at J, with 9 bases in the middle. Germline CDR1 is SGHNT and CDR2 is YYREEE (reference sequence). The CDR3 protein is CASSPGGEQFF. CDR3 in DNA: TGTGCCAGCAGCCCGGGTGGGGAGCAGTTCTTC.

The rearrangement links TRBV6-1 to TRBJ1-6; a weak D match, TRBD1 (5 bases). The germline V and J ends were trimmed by 6 bases and 8 bases, with 14 bases remaining between them. Per germline, CDR1 MNHNS and CDR2 SASEGT. The CDR3 consists of 14 residues. CDR3 sequence: CASSSSGRDSPLHF. The DNA of the CDR3 is TGTGCCAGCAGCTCGTCAGGGAGGGATTCACCCCTCCACTTT.

The table lists this clonotype with a few counts. The CDR3 bases are TGCAGTGCTAGAGGGCAGGGTGTAAACACCATATATTTT. Translating gives CSARGQGVNTIYF. The chain recombines TRBV20-1 with TRBJ1-3, with D perhaps TRBD1 (5 bases). V was shortened by 1 base and J by 6 bases, with 10 bases between the two germline ends. CDR1 DFQATT and CDR2 SNEGSKA come from the germline V gene (reference sequence). The CDR3 runs 13 residues.

V is TRBV7-2 and J is TRBJ2-1; TRBD2 matches at 8 bases. The CDR3 totals 15 residues. The germline CDR1 and CDR2 sequences are SGHTA and FQGNSA. V was pared by 8 bases and J by 0 bases, with 6 bases of the junction left unmatched. CDR3 residues: CASRPGGGSYNEQFF. CDR3 DNA: TGTGCCAGCCGACCGGGGGGGGGCTCCTACAATGAGCAGTTCTTC.

This clonotype turned up a few times. V and J are TRBV14 and TRBJ1-6; no clear D. Germline CDR1 SGHDN, CDR2 FVKESK. The CDR3 spans 12 residues. The V end was cut by 3 bases, the J end by 10 bases, with 7 bases between. The CDR3 sequence: CASSHHGSPLHF. The CDR3 bases are TGTGCCAGCAGCCACCACGGGTCACCCCTCCACTTT.

The chain recombines TRBV12-3 or TRBV12-4 with TRBJ2-5; the match to TRBD2 covers 9 bases. After removal of 1 base from V and 5 bases from J, the junction contained 5 bases not matched to a gene. This CDR3 spans 15 amino acids. The CDR3 sequence: CASSLGGGAGETQYF. The CDR3 DNA reads as TGTGCCAGCAGTTTAGGCGGGGGGGCCGGGGAGACCCAGTACTTC.

The chain combines TRBV6-2 or TRBV6-3 with TRBJ1-5; no firm D call. There are 13 residues in the CDR3. CDR1 is MNHEY, CDR2 SVGEGT, per germline. V lost 3 bases and J 1 base, leaving 4 bases between the germline ends. The CDR3 spells CASSYRSNQPQHF. The CDR3 DNA follows: TGTGCCAGCAGTTATCGGAGCAATCAGCCCCAGCATTTT.

The rearrangement links TRBV7-3 to TRBJ2-2; 8 bases align to TRBD1. Germline assignment: CDR1 SGHTA and CDR2 FQGTGA. This CDR3 region has 15 residues. Losses at the gene ends were 5 bases for V and 4 bases for J; bases not matched to a gene: 6. The CDR3 nucleotides are TGTGCCAGCAGCCCCTTACAGGGGGGCACCGGGGAGCTGTTTTTT. It specifies CASSPLQGGTGELFF. The full variable domain, in which reference TRBV7-3 and TRBJ2-2 provide the parts outside the CDR3, is GAGVSQTPSNKVTEKGKYVELRCDPISGHTALYWYRQSLGQGPEFLIYFQGTGAADDSGLPNDRFFAVRPEGSVSTLKIQRTERGDSAVYLCASSPLQGGTGELFFGEGSRLTVL.

The rearrangement uses TRBV21-1 and TRBJ2-1; TRBD2, the D gene given by the table, was not confirmed from the DNA. TRBV21-1 has pseudogene status. The CDR3 covers 14 residues. CDR3 bases: TGTGCCAGCCCGACCCAGGAAGAGCGGGCCGAGCAGTTCTTC. Protein: CASPTQEERAEQFF.

This clonotype was counted a single time. The chain combines TRBV6-1 with TRBJ2-1; unclear D gene. Germline CDR1 reads MNHNS; CDR2 reads SASEGT. V was trimmed by 6 bases and J by 0 bases, leaving 12 bases between them. CDR3 length equals 15 residues. This CDR3 reads CASSLDSSSYNEQFF. CDR3 bases: TGTGCCAGCAGCTTAGATTCTTCCTCCTACAATGAGCAGTTCTTC.

The rearrangement joins TRBV7-3 to TRBJ1-5; D is uncertain. CDR1 is SGHTA, CDR2 FQGTGA, per germline. V was clipped by 5 bases and J by 8 bases, with 13 bases between them. There are 13 residues in the CDR3. The CDR3 region is CASSSLPPEPQHF. The CDR3, as DNA: TGTGCCAGCAGCAGCCTCCCGCCTGAGCCCCAGCATTTT.

This clonotype has a handful of counts. The chain has TRBV6-2 or TRBV6-3 and TRBJ2-2; D is unresolved. The germline CDR1 and CDR2 sequences are MNHEY and SVGEGT. V lost 8 bases to trimming and J lost 6 bases, with 4 bases between them. The CDR3 covers 10 residues. The CDR3 DNA is TGTGCCAGCTTCGCCGGGGAGCTGTTTTTT. This translates into CASFAGELFF.

This clonotype was counted between two and nine times. J is TRBJ1-5 and V is TRBV6-1, with TRBD1 identical over 8 bases. CDR1 and CDR2 (germline): MNHNS, SASEGT. The CDR3 is 18 amino acids. Trimming removed 2 bases from V and 6 bases from J; junction bases left unmatched: 15. The CDR3 region is CASSEFPRAQGVGQPQHF. CDR3 in DNA: TGTGCCAGCAGTGAATTCCCCCGGGCACAGGGGGTCGGTCAGCCCCAGCATTTT.

The chain uses TRBV28 and TRBJ1-2, with D maybe TRBD1 (6 bases). In germline, CDR1 is MDHEN, CDR2 SYDVKM. The CDR3 covers 15 residues. V lost 7 bases to trimming and J lost 0 bases, with 15 bases between them. The CDR3 nucleotides read TGTGCCAGCACCCAGGGTAGGGGGACTAACTATGGCTACACCTTC. This encodes CASTQGRGTNYGYTF.

This clonotype was recorded once. The chain links TRBV19 to TRBJ1-2; TRBD1 might be the D (5 bases). This CDR3 has 16 residues. Germline values: CDR1 LNHDA, CDR2 SQIVND (reference sequence). V shed 5 bases and J shed 3 bases, with 19 bases lying between them. This CDR3 is CASSSRAGPPDYGYTF. In DNA, the CDR3 is TGTGCCAGTAGTTCCCGGGCAGGGCCACCTGACTATGGCTACACCTTC. Full variable domain (remainder filled in from reference TRBV19 and TRBJ1-2): DGGITQSPKYLFRKEGQNVTLSCEQNLNHDAMYWYRQDPGQGLRLIYYSQIVNDFQKGDIAEGYSVSREKKESFPLTVTSAQKNPTAFYLCASSSRAGPPDYGYTFGSGTRLTVV.

The CDR3 reads CASSQNSGLYGYTF. The CDR3 DNA is TGTGCCAGTAGTCAGAACTCAGGGCTCTATGGCTACACCTTC. V is TRBV19 and J is TRBJ1-2, with D perhaps TRBD1 (5 bases). CDR1 and CDR2 from the germline V gene are LNHDA and SQIVND (reference sequence). The CDR3 is 14 residues long. The ends were cut back, 5 bases at V and 4 bases at J, with 14 bases in the middle.

The chain combines TRBV1 with TRBJ2-3; the D call TRBD2 from the table was never checked on the DNA. TRBV1 is marked as a pseudogene. The CDR3 loop spans 17 amino acids. The CDR3 sequence: CTSSQDRASARTDTQYF. CDR3 coding DNA: TGCACCAGCAGCCAAGATCGGGCTAGCGCACGCACAGATACGCAGTATTTT.

The chain employs TRBV20-1 and TRBJ1-2; weak D call: TRBD1 (5 bases). Trimming took off 3 bases at V and 8 bases at J, with 13 bases between the two ends. Germline CDR1 DFQATT, CDR2 SNEGSKA (reference sequence). The CDR3 length is 12 residues. Here the CDR3 reads CSASRQYDGYTF. The CDR3 bases are TGCAGTGCTAGTCGACAGTACGACGGCTACACCTTC.

The chain uses TRBV6-1 and TRBJ1-1; maybe TRBD1 (5 bases). The CDR3 is 14 residues long. Germline assignment: CDR1 MNHNS and CDR2 SASEGT. The V end lost 8 bases, the J end lost 3 bases, and 16 bases lay between the germline ends. CDR3 residues: CASVKNGGYTEAFF. The CDR3 region has the DNA TGTGCCAGCGTAAAGAACGGGGGTTACACTGAAGCTTTCTTT.

This chain joins TRBV6-1 and TRBJ2-1, with TRBD2 matching 11 bases. The CDR3 extends over 16 amino acids. The germline CDR1 and CDR2 sequences are MNHNS and SASEGT. The V segment lost 8 bases and the J segment 5 bases; nucleotides outside the gene matches: 11. CDR3 DNA sequence: TGTGCCAGCGATAAAATTGGGACTAGCGGTGACAATGAGCAGTTCTTC. Translation gives CASDKIGTSGDNEQFF.

This chain joins TRBV6-1 and TRBJ1-2; 7 bases fit TRBD1. This CDR3 is built from 12 residues. Germline V CDR1 and CDR2: MNHNS, SASEGT. V trimming: 6 bases; J trimming: 7 bases; junction bases outside the gene matches: 5. The CDR3 nucleotides read TGTGCCAGCAGCCTCGACAGGGCTGGCTACACCTTC. The encoded protein is CASSLDRAGYTF.